This entry lists 20 T cell receptor beta chains sequenced from one sample in a study of blood T cell repertoires in COVID-19. Repertoires were generated with immunoSEQ multiplex PCR, while TCRdb's copy carries only in-frame clones and drops some. The data show around 170,000 clones, with roughly 86% seen just once and about 8.6% held by the top ten. Material for sequencing was PBMCs or T cells enriched from blood (not recorded which). The receptors stem from a woman aged 25 to 39 who had recovered from COVID-19.

This chain joins TRBV11-3 and TRBJ2-7; 7 bases agree with TRBD1. With 5 bases clipped from V and 0 bases from J, the junction kept 4 bases outside the gene matches. The CDR3 totals 14 residues. Germline CDR1 SGHNT, CDR2 YENEEA. The CDR3 DNA is TGTGCCAGCAGCGTCCGGGACAGCTCCTACGAGCAGTACTTC. Translation: CASSVRDSSYEQYF.

V and J are TRBV5-5 and TRBJ2-3; 14 bases fit TRBD2. The V gene's germline CDR1 is SGHKS and CDR2 YYEKEE (reference sequence). The CDR3 covers 17 residues. The trim removed 5 bases at V and 0 bases at J, leaving 5 bases unmatched. The CDR3 coding sequence is TGTGCCAGCAGTTTTGGACTAGCGGGAGGTAGCACAGATACGCAGTATTTT. The encoded protein is CASSFGLAGGSTDTQYF. Full variable domain (rest looked up from reference TRBV5-5 and TRBJ2-3): DAGVTQSPTHLIKTRGQQVTLRCSPISGHKSVSWYQQVLGQGPQFIFQYYEKEERGRGNFPDRFSARQFPNYSSELNVNALLLGDSALYLCASSFGLAGGSTDTQYFGPGTRLTVL.

This chain joins TRBV7-2 and TRBJ1-6, with 9 bases that match TRBD1. CDR1 is SGHTA and CDR2 is FQGNSA in the germline V gene. The ends lost 3 bases at V and 8 bases at J; junction bases unmatched: 2. The length of the CDR3 is 14 residues. CDR3 sequence reads: CASSLGTGYSPLHF. The CDR3 DNA sequence: TGTGCCAGCAGCTTGGGGACAGGGTATTCACCCCTCCACTTT.

The V call is TRBV5-4, the J call TRBJ1-2; unclear D gene. Germline V CDR1 and CDR2: SGHNT, YYREEE (reference sequence). V lost 6 bases and J lost 4, with 22 bases in between. CDR3 size: 16 residues. CDR3 residues: CASTRGLQNIFYGYTF. The CDR3 DNA sequence: TGTGCCAGCACCCGGGGTTTACAGAACATATTCTATGGCTACACCTTC.

This clone occurred once. The rearrangement links TRBV7-6 to TRBJ1-5; 10 bases are a match to TRBD1. From germline, CDR1 is SGHVS and CDR2 FNYEAQ. This CDR3 region has 15 residues. The ends lost 1 base at V and 10 bases at J; junction bases unmatched: 7. Here the CDR3 DNA reads TGTGCCAGCAGCTTAGAGGGACAGGGGTCCGGTCCCCAGCATTTT. Translated, it gives CASSLEGQGSGPQHF. The entire variable domain, with the rest obtained from reference TRBV7-6 and TRBJ1-5, is as follows: GAGVSQSPRYKVTKRGQDVALRCDPISGHVSLYWYRQALGQGPEFLTYFNYEAQQDKSGLPNDRFSAERPEGSISTLTIQRTEQRDSAMYRCASSLEGQGSGPQHFGDGTRLSIL.

The count of this clone is one. This chain joins TRBV19 and TRBJ2-1; 9 bases are a match to TRBD1. The V and J ends lost 7 bases and 5 bases, in that order; junction bases with no gene match: 6. The germline V gene has CDR1 LNHDA and CDR2 SQIVND (reference sequence). This CDR3 is built from 14 residues. The CDR3 here is CASTGTGTHNEQFF. For the CDR3, the DNA is TGTGCCAGTACCGGGACAGGGACTCACAATGAGCAGTTCTTC.

J is TRBJ2-7 and V is TRBV7-2; 9 bases align to TRBD1. This CDR3 spans 15 amino acids. The V and J ends lost 5 bases and 5 bases, in that order; junction bases with no gene match: 10. The V gene's germline CDR1 is SGHTA and CDR2 FQGNSA. The CDR3 here is CASSPNRGPFHEQYF. The CDR3, as DNA: TGTGCCAGCAGCCCAAACAGGGGGCCTTTCCACGAGCAGTACTTC. Complete variable domain (other parts from reference TRBV7-2 and TRBJ2-7): GAGVSQSPSNKVTEKGKDVELRCDPISGHTALYWYRQSLGQGLEFLIYFQGNSAPDKSGLPSDRFSAERTGGSVSTLTIQRTQQEDSAVYLCASSPNRGPFHEQYFGPGTRLTVT.

The chain recombines TRBV6-1 with TRBJ2-7, with D possibly being TRBD2 (6 bases). The germline CDR1 and CDR2 sequences are MNHNS and SASEGT. The CDR3 sequence is 16 residues long. Trimming removed 0 bases from V and 2 bases from J, with 14 bases in between. The CDR3 sequence is CASSEARLVLAYEQYF. DNA for the CDR3: TGTGCCAGCAGTGAAGCTAGACTAGTACTGGCCTACGAGCAGTACTTC.

V usage is TRBV12-3 or TRBV12-4 and J usage is TRBJ2-7; tentatively, D is TRBD2 (5 bases). The CDR3 extends over 11 amino acids. Trimming pared 7 bases from V and 10 bases from J, leaving 14 bases between. The CDR3 spells CASNSRGIQYF. Here the CDR3 DNA reads TGTGCCAGCAACAGTCGGGGTATCCAGTACTTC.

The chain uses TRBV6-5 and TRBJ2-5; 7 bases are shared with TRBD1. Trimming at V came to 6 bases and at J to 2 bases, leaving 6 bases not matched to a gene. Germline CDR1 and CDR2: MNHEY and SVGAGI. This CDR3 has 14 amino acids. The CDR3 spells CASRRRDRQETQYF. As DNA, the CDR3 is TGTGCCAGCAGACGCCGGGACAGACAAGAGACCCAGTACTTC.

This rearrangement joins TRBV24-1 to TRBJ2-1; D possibly corresponds to TRBD2 (6 bases). The CDR3 is 16 amino acids. Trimming shortened V by 3 bases and J by 5 bases, and 16 bases separated the two germline ends. Germline V gene data show CDR1 as KGHDR and CDR2 as SFDVKD. CDR3 in DNA: TGTGCCACCAGTGATCCCAGTCAAACTAGCCACAATGAGCAGTTCTTC. This gives the protein CATSDPSQTSHNEQFF.

In its sample, this clone was seen a few times. The chain joins TRBV19 to TRBJ1-4, with D possibly being TRBD1 (6 bases). Trimming cost V 2 bases and J 5 bases, with 15 bases left between them. The CDR3 has 16 residues. Germline CDR1 LNHDA, CDR2 SQIVND (reference sequence). The CDR3 spells CASSIPTGRRNEKLFF. For the CDR3, the DNA is TGTGCCAGTAGTATACCTACAGGGCGGCGAAATGAAAAACTGTTTTTT.

The genes are TRBV19 and TRBJ2-1, with TRBD2 matching 8 bases. CDR3 length equals 17 residues. J was trimmed by 4 bases and V by 3 bases; bases with no gene match: 11. The V gene's germline CDR1 is LNHDA and CDR2 SQIVND (reference sequence). The CDR3: CASSIQAGRAQYNEQFF. CDR3 sequence (DNA): TGTGCCAGTAGTATCCAGGCCGGGAGGGCCCAATACAATGAGCAGTTCTTC.

This chain joins TRBV2 and TRBJ1-5, with D tentatively TRBD1 (5 bases). Between the trimmed V and J ends, which lost 3 bases and 0 bases, there was a span of 12 bases. This CDR3 spans 16 amino acids. Per germline, CDR1 SNHLY and CDR2 FYNNEI. The CDR3 region is CASSDEQAYSNQPQHF. The CDR3 nucleotides are TGTGCCAGCAGTGATGAACAGGCCTATAGCAATCAGCCCCAGCATTTT.

The rearrangement joins TRBV3-1 (or the pseudogene TRBV3-2) to TRBJ2-7; 11 bases line up with TRBD1. Germline V gives CDR1 LGHDT, CDR2 YNNKEL (reference sequence). This CDR3 has 17 amino acids. The V and J ends lost 1 base and 6 bases, in that order; junction bases with no gene match: 11. The CDR3 loop is CASSQVGFGQGAGEQYF. The CDR3, as DNA: TGTGCCAGCAGCCAAGTCGGGTTCGGACAGGGGGCTGGCGAGCAGTACTTC.

This chain joins TRBV27 and TRBJ2-3; D not resolved. This CDR3 is built from 15 residues. Per the germline V gene, CDR1 is MNHEY and CDR2 is SMNVEV (reference sequence). V lost 0 bases and J lost 5, with 12 bases in between. CDR3 loop: CASSLSPTLRDTQYF. CDR3 nucleotide sequence: TGTGCCAGCAGTTTATCACCCACGCTAAGAGATACGCAGTATTTT.

J is TRBJ2-1 and V is TRBV7-3; 10 bases match TRBD2. The length of the CDR3 is 15 residues. V was clipped by 2 bases and J by 7 bases; unmatched bases: 5. Germline V lookup: CDR1 SGHTA, CDR2 FQGTGA. The CDR3 here is CASSLWGTSANEQFF. The CDR3 DNA follows: TGTGCCAGCAGCTTATGGGGGACTAGCGCTAATGAGCAGTTCTTC.

This sequence joins TRBV5-4 and TRBJ1-1; D unclear. With 4 bases removed from V and 1 base from J, the gap between germline ends came to 11 bases. The CDR3 length is 14 residues. The germline CDR1 and CDR2 sequences are SGHNT and YYREEE (reference sequence). CDR3 DNA sequence: TGTGCCAGCAGCATAACCGGGAAGAACACTGAAGCTTTCTTT. Translated, it gives CASSITGKNTEAFF.

This clone has just a few counts. The J gene is TRBJ2-1, the V gene TRBV7-8; D uncertain. The CDR3 consists of 19 residues. The germline CDR1 and CDR2 sequences are SGHVS and FQNEAQ. Trimming cost V 1 base and J 0 bases, with 19 bases left between them. The CDR3 is CASSLDFGLALPSYNEQFF. The CDR3 region has the DNA TGTGCCAGCAGCTTAGACTTCGGATTAGCCCTACCCTCCTACAATGAGCAGTTCTTC.

The chain employs TRBV28 and TRBJ1-3, with D unresolved. The germline gives CDR1 MDHEN, CDR2 SYDVKM. The CDR3 has 14 residues. The V end lost 3 bases, the J end lost 0 bases, and 6 bases lay between the germline ends. The DNA for the CDR3 is TGTGCCAGCAGTTTGCCCAGCTCTGGAAACACCATATATTTT. As protein: CASSLPSSGNTIYF.